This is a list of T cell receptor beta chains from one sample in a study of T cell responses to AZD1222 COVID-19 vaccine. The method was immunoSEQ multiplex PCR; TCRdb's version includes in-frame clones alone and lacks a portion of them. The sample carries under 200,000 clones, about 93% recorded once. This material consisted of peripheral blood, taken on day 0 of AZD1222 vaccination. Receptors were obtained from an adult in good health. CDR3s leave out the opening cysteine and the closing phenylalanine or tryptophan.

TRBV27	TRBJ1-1	ASSFRQGAEAF
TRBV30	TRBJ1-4	AWNAAGQGYEKLF
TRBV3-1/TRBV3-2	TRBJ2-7	ASSHYSGAYEQY
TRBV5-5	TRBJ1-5	ASSRTGGRGQPQH
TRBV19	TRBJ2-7	ASSTWAGGFYEQY
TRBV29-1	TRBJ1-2	SVASDRGYGYT
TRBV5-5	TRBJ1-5	ASSPGGYSNQPQH
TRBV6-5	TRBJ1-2	ASSPGQGIGYGYT
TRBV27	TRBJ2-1	ATGSLAGALEQF
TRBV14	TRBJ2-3	ASSQELLAGGSTDTQY
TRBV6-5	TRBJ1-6	ASSYNPGAGSPLH
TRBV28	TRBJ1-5	AVTGSDQPQH
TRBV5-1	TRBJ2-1	ASSLAARRGEQF
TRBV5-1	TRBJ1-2	ASRAGSYGYT
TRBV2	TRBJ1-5	ASRAQGRGNQPQH
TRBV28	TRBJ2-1	ASRKGILRYNEQF
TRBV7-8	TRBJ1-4	ASSLGRNEKLF
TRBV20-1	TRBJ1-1	SASITGAF
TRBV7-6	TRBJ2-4	ASSPRVGRPPVDIQY
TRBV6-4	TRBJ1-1	ASSDSGEDTEAF
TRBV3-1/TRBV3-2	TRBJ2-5	ASSRLQRGYQETQY
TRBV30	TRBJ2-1	AWTGSYNEQF
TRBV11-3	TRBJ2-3	ASSPSPVDTQY
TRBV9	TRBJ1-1	ASSVAGRAGKPAEAF
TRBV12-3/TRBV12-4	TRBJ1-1	ASSSQARGAF
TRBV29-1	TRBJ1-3	SVEDWKGAGNTIY
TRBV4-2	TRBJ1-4	ASSQEKWWGRENEKLF
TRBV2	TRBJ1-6	ASQTEGTSPLH
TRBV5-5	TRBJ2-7	ASSLAGLAGYEQY